The clone carrying this TCR beta chain appeared a single time. The antigen remains undetermined. This sequence may be a read error, since a much larger clone differs from it by one base. The identical CDR3 is also encoded by other nucleotide sequences in the sample. These data originate in a study of metastatic and nonmetastatic thyroid tumors. General study points: Relative to benign nodules, malignant thyroid tumors were reportedly characterized by significantly elevated TCR beta diversity in blood and tumor.

No patient received treatment before thyroid surgery. The CDR3 runs 16 residues. The germline CDR1 and CDR2 sequences are LGHNA and YNFKEQ. Germline trimming cut 0 bases from V and 4 bases from J; bases unmatched to any gene: 9. MiXCR was used by TCRdb to re-call the PCR reads. The data show roughly 98,000 clones, about 16% seen once. Specimen: blood. J is TRBJ2-7 and V is TRBV4-2, with 7 bases aligning to TRBD2. The TCR was taken from a female donor with papillary thyroid cancer or a benign thyroid nodule (not recorded which). Some clones in this sample may be carry-over from other donors' samples. CDR3 amino acids: CASSQDPGQGGYEQYF. The CDR3 DNA is TGTGCCAGCAGCCAAGACCCCGGGCAGGGAGGGTACGAGCAGTACTTC.